The 28 T cell receptor beta chains below were found in one sample sequenced in a study of T cell repertoires in cytomegalovirus infection. TCRdb passed the reads through MiXCR, listing each CDR3 protein once. The sample includes about 480,000 distinct CDR3 sequences, roughly a third seen only once; the top ten take under 20%. Their antigens remain unidentified. The input for sequencing was cultured PBMCs, taken from culture after CMV antigen stimulation. Receptors were obtained from a human donor in good health (CMV status not recorded). Some clones in this sample may be carry-over from other donors' samples.

The gene calls are TRBV7-2 and TRBJ2-4; tentatively, D is TRBD1 or TRBD2 (5 bases each). V lost 9 bases, J lost 1 base, and 13 bases lay in between. This CDR3 is 14 amino acids long. Germline V gives CDR1 SGHTA, CDR2 FQGNSA. The CDR3 DNA sequence: TGTGCCAGTGGGGACGGGTGGGCCAAAAACATTCAGTACTTC. Amino acid sequence: CASGDGWAKNIQYF.

This chain links TRBV20-1 with TRBJ2-1, with 8 bases fitting TRBD2. Per the germline V gene, CDR1 is DFQATT and CDR2 is SNEGSKA (reference sequence). V lost 5 bases to trimming and J lost 8 bases; unmatched junction nucleotides: 11. The CDR3 is 14 amino acids. The CDR3 DNA reads as TGCAGTGCTGACGGGACTAGTGGAAACGATGAGCAGTTCTTC. It codes for CSADGTSGNDEQFF.

This chain uses TRBV7-2 with TRBJ2-1; TRBD2 matches at 8 bases. Germline V gives CDR1 SGHTA, CDR2 FQGNSA. CDR3 length: 16 residues. J lost 6 bases, V lost 3 bases, and 10 bases had no gene match. The CDR3 nucleotides are TGTGCCAGCAGCTTGAAAAGCGGGAGTTCGACCAATGAGCAGTTCTTC. Its translation: CASSLKSGSSTNEQFF. The entire variable domain, with the rest obtained from reference TRBV7-2 and TRBJ2-1, is as follows: GAGVSQSPSNKVTEKGKDVELRCDPISGHTALYWYRQSLGQGLEFLIYFQGNSAPDKSGLPSDRFSAERTGGSVSTLTIQRTQQEDSAVYLCASSLKSGSSTNEQFFGPGTRLTVL.

The CDR3 DNA follows: TGTGCCATCAGTAGCGGCCAAGGTAGGGACAATGAGCAGTTCTTC. It specifies CAISSGQGRDNEQFF. V gene TRBV10-3 combines with J gene TRBJ2-1; D might be TRBD2 (5 bases). This CDR3 region has 15 residues. Trimming cost V 5 bases and J 5 bases, with 16 bases left between them. CDR1 is ENHRY, CDR2 SYGVKD, per germline.

This sequence joins TRBV6-5 and TRBJ1-1; maybe TRBD1 (5 bases). This CDR3 region has 16 residues. V lost 0 bases to trimming and J lost 1 base, with 12 bases between them. CDR1 and CDR2 from the germline V gene are MNHEY and SVGAGI. The CDR3 DNA reads TGTGCCAGCAGTTACTCTGGGGAGGGGTGGAACACTGAAGCTTTCTTT. Protein: CASSYSGEGWNTEAFF.

This chain joins TRBV28 and TRBJ2-7, with D possibly called TRBD1 or TRBD2 (7 bases each). CDR1 MDHEN and CDR2 SYDVKM come from the germline V gene. The CDR3 totals 13 residues. V was pared by 10 bases and J by 7 bases, with 20 bases between. The DNA of the CDR3 is TGTGCCACAGGCCAGGGGGGGAGAGGTGAGCAGTACGTC. Protein product: CATGQGGRGEQYV.

The J gene is TRBJ1-5, the V gene TRBV7-2; D call uncertain. This CDR3 region has 14 residues. The germline V gene has CDR1 SGHTA and CDR2 FQGNSA. V was pared by 4 bases and J by 6 bases, with 13 bases between. The CDR3 spells CASSSVWSGQPQHF. Written as DNA, the CDR3 is TGTGCCAGCAGCTCTGTCTGGTCAGGTCAGCCCCAGCATTTT.

This sequence joins TRBV24-1 and TRBJ1-5; the D is unclear. In germline, CDR1 is KGHDR, CDR2 SFDVKD. The CDR3 is made up of 13 amino acids. The V end lost 9 bases, the J end lost 6 bases, and 14 bases lay between the germline ends. The CDR3 loop is CATPGRGCQPQHF. The CDR3 region has the DNA TGTGCCACCCCCGGGCGCGGTTGTCAGCCCCAGCATTTT.

This clonotype was seen ten or more times. V is TRBV7-2 and J is TRBJ2-1, with D unresolved. The CDR3 consists of 13 residues. CDR1 is SGHTA, CDR2 FQGNSA, per germline. V lost 7 bases to trimming and J lost 3 bases, with 10 bases between them. DNA of the CDR3: TGTGCCAGCACCTCCTCTTACTACAATGAGCAGTTCTTC. Translated, it gives CASTSSYYNEQFF.

There are many counts of this clonotype. The chain joins TRBV20-1 to TRBJ2-3; 14 bases agree with TRBD2. The CDR3 runs 15 residues. After removal of 5 bases from V and 4 bases from J, the junction contained 5 bases not matched to a gene. Germline V gene lookup returns CDR1 DFQATT and CDR2 SNEGSKA (reference sequence). Here the CDR3 DNA reads TGCAGTGCTCCCGGGACTAGCGGGAGCTCAGATACGCAGTATTTT. Residues: CSAPGTSGSSDTQYF.

The gene calls are TRBV24-1 and TRBJ1-2; no firm D call. This CDR3 is 15 amino acids long. Per germline, CDR1 KGHDR and CDR2 SFDVKD. Trimming removed 3 bases at V and 8 bases at J, with 18 bases between. The CDR3 nucleotides are TGTGCCACCAGTGATCCCTCCCCCGGGGAGAGAGGCTACACCTTC. This translates into CATSDPSPGERGYTF.

This chain links TRBV7-2 with TRBJ1-1; 7 bases align to TRBD1. CDR3 length equals 14 residues. The germline gives CDR1 SGHTA, CDR2 FQGNSA. Germline trimming cut 4 bases from V and 6 bases from J; bases unmatched to any gene: 8. This CDR3 is CASSSNRGLAEAFF. DNA of the CDR3: TGTGCCAGCAGCTCTAACAGGGGTCTAGCTGAAGCTTTCTTT.

This clonotype was detected a few times. J is TRBJ2-2 and V is TRBV6-2 or TRBV6-3; D is possibly TRBD2 (6 bases). Trimming removed 6 bases at V and 0 bases at J, with 11 bases between. In germline, CDR1 is MNHEY, CDR2 SVGEGT. The CDR3 sequence is 15 residues long. CDR3 loop: CASSSGEPNTGELFF. In DNA, the CDR3 is TGTGCCAGCAGCTCGGGGGAACCGAACACCGGGGAGCTGTTTTTT.

This rearrangement joins TRBV28 to TRBJ2-3, with 8 bases identical to TRBD2. J was trimmed by 3 bases and V by 5 bases; bases with no gene match: 7. The length of the CDR3 is 15 residues. Per the germline V gene, CDR1 is MDHEN and CDR2 is SYDVKM. The CDR3 region has the DNA TGTGCCAGCAGTGCACCTAGCGGGTTGACAGATACGCAGTATTTT. Translation gives CASSAPSGLTDTQYF. The entire variable domain, with the rest obtained from reference TRBV28 and TRBJ2-3, is as follows: DVKVTQSSRYLVKRTGEKVFLECVQDMDHENMFWYRQDPGLGLRLIYFSYDVKMKEKGDIPEGYSVSREKKERFSLILESASTNQTSMYLCASSAPSGLTDTQYFGPGTRLTVL.

Only one count was recorded for this clonotype. The chain has TRBV5-1 and TRBJ1-4, with 7 bases matching TRBD1. Germline loops: CDR1 SGHRS, CDR2 YFSETQ. Trimming removed 0 bases from V and 4 bases from J; junction bases left unmatched: 3. CDR3 length equals 15 residues. CDR3 sequence (DNA): TGCGCCAGCAGCTTGGTGGGACAGAGTAATGAAAAACTGTTTTTT. Residues: CASSLVGQSNEKLFF. The full variable domain, in which reference TRBV5-1 and TRBJ1-4 provide the parts outside the CDR3, is KAGVTQTPRYLIKTRGQQVTLSCSPISGHRSVSWYQQTPGQGLQFLFEYFSETQRNKGNFPGRFSGRQFSNSRSEMNVSTLELGDSALYLCASSLVGQSNEKLFFGSGTQLSVL.

With respect to this clonotype: The junction and the germline gene differ at one end; a read error may be behind it. This chain links TRBV7-6 with TRBJ2-1; the match to TRBD1 covers 8 bases. CDR3 length: 15 residues. Germline loops: CDR1 SGHVS, CDR2 FNYEAQ. CDR3 in DNA: TGTGCTAGCAGCTTAGGTGGGACAGGCTCCCATGAGCAGTTCTTC. This encodes CASSLGGTGSHEQFF.

A single count supports this clonotype. The chain employs TRBV27 and TRBJ2-1, with TRBD2 matching 12 bases. Germline V gene data show CDR1 as MNHEY and CDR2 as SMNVEV (reference sequence). This CDR3 has 15 residues. Germline trimming cut 3 bases from V and 8 bases from J; bases unmatched to any gene: 5. CDR3 bases: TGTGCCAGCAGTTTTGTAGCTAGCGGGAGGGATGAGCAGTTCTTC. As protein: CASSFVASGRDEQFF.

This chain links TRBV10-3 with TRBJ2-3; D possibly corresponds to TRBD2 (6 bases). Trimming removed 2 bases at V and 8 bases at J, with 14 bases between. This CDR3 is built from 14 residues. Germline CDR1 is ENHRY and CDR2 is SYGVKD. CDR3 amino acids: CAISEGRLGTTQYF. Here the CDR3 DNA reads TGTGCCATCAGTGAGGGCCGACTAGGAACTACGCAGTATTTT.

The chain's CDR3 is CASSPDPGREQYV. The CDR3 nucleotides are TGTGCCAGCAGCCCTGACCCCGGACGCGAGCAGTACGTC. The chain has TRBV5-4 and TRBJ2-7; D call uncertain. Germline V CDR1 and CDR2: SGHNT, YYREEE (reference sequence). The CDR3 consists of 13 residues. Trimming shortened V by 4 bases and J by 6 bases, and 14 bases separated the two germline ends.

This clonotype was observed a handful of times. The CDR3 bases are TGTGCCAGCAGCTTAAATATGGCGGTGGTGGAGACCCAGTACTTC. It encodes CASSLNMAVVETQYF. This sequence joins TRBV7-8 and TRBJ2-5, with D hard to call. Trimming shortened V by 2 bases and J by 5 bases, and 15 bases separated the two germline ends. The CDR3 consists of 15 residues. CDR1 and CDR2 from the germline V gene are SGHVS and FQNEAQ.

The rearrangement joins TRBV7-4 to TRBJ2-3; a possible D gene is TRBD2 (7 bases). CDR3 length: 15 amino acids. Between the trimmed V and J ends, which lost 4 bases and 5 bases, there was a span of 16 bases. Germline CDR1 SGHVT, CDR2 SQSDAQ. CDR3 loop: CASSSARGGEDTQYF. The CDR3 bases are TGTGCCAGCAGCTCGGCTAGAGGGGGGGAAGATACGCAGTATTTT.

The chain's CDR3 is CASSPWTSGRVLYEQYF. The CDR3 DNA reads as TGTGCCAGCAGTCCATGGACTAGCGGGAGGGTATTATACGAGCAGTACTTC. The V call is TRBV27, the J call TRBJ2-7; 15 positions match TRBD2. Germline CDR1 reads MNHEY; CDR2 reads SMNVEV (reference sequence). The CDR3 covers 17 residues. V lost 5 bases, J lost 4 bases, and 9 bases stayed unmatched.

This chain joins TRBV7-9 and TRBJ1-1; D remains unclear. This CDR3 contains 14 residues. Per germline, CDR1 SEHNR and CDR2 FQNEAQ (reference sequence). The V end was cut by 9 bases, the J end by 0 bases, with 14 bases between. CDR3 amino acids: CASTPSGLNTEAFF. The CDR3 DNA sequence: TGTGCCAGTACGCCTTCGGGGTTGAACACTGAAGCTTTCTTT. Full variable domain (missing parts from reference TRBV7-9 and TRBJ1-1): DTGVSQNPRHKITKRGQNVTFRCDPISEHNRLYWYRQTLGQGPEFLTYFQNEAQLEKSRLLSDRFSAERPKGSFSTLEIQRTEQGDSAMYLCASTPSGLNTEAFFGQGTRLTVV.

The J gene is TRBJ1-1, the V gene TRBV28; D uncertain. V was pared by 7 bases and J by 0 bases, with 9 bases between. The germline gives CDR1 MDHEN, CDR2 SYDVKM. This CDR3 has 13 amino acids. For the CDR3, the DNA is TGTGCCAGCAATCGGGTAATGAACACTGAAGCTTTCTTT. It translates to CASNRVMNTEAFF.

The chain has TRBV4-1 and TRBJ2-2, with 11 bases fitting TRBD2. The V and J ends lost 0 bases and 3 bases, in that order; junction bases with no gene match: 0. Germline assignment: CDR1 MGHRA and CDR2 YSYEKL. This CDR3 is built from 16 residues. CDR3 nucleotide sequence: TGCGCCAGCAGCCAAGAGGGACTAGCGGACACCGGGGAGCTGTTTTTT. This codes for CASSQEGLADTGELFF.

This clonotype has just a few counts. The V call is TRBV19, the J call TRBJ2-7; 8 nucleotides align to TRBD2. Trimming removed 5 bases from V and 3 bases from J; junction bases left unmatched: 6. Germline V gives CDR1 LNHDA, CDR2 SQIVND (reference sequence). CDR3 size: 14 residues. This chain's CDR3 is CASSPGGTSYEQYF. The CDR3 nucleotides are TGTGCCAGTAGTCCTGGGGGGACTAGCTACGAGCAGTACTTC.

The chain links TRBV20-1 to TRBJ1-5; D gene unclear. The CDR3 is 18 residues long. Germline V gene lookup returns CDR1 DFQATT and CDR2 SNEGSKA (reference sequence). The DNA of the CDR3 is TGCAAGAAATCTCCGGGCCTCCTCCCCCAATATAGCAATCAGCCCCAGCATTTT. Protein product: CKKSPGLLPQYSNQPQHF.

The J gene is TRBJ2-1, the V gene TRBV11-2; TRBD2 matches 8 bases. Germline CDR1 reads SGHAT; CDR2 reads FQNNGV. V lost 1 base and J lost 8; bases outside the gene matches: 4. The CDR3 length is 14 residues. CDR3 in amino acids: CASSLAGGGYEQFF. CDR3 sequence (DNA): TGTGCCAGCAGCTTAGCGGGAGGGGGGTATGAGCAGTTCTTC. Full variable domain (outside the CDR3, taken from reference TRBV11-2 and TRBJ2-1): EAGVAQSPRYKIIEKRQSVAFWCNPISGHATLYWYQQILGQGPKLLIQFQNNGVVDDSQLPKDRFSAERLKGVDSTLKIQPAKLEDSAVYLCASSLAGGGYEQFFGPGTRLTVL.